The present T cell receptor (beta chain) was sequenced within a study of spatial heterogeneity in lung cancer. Study observations and caveats: Within tumors, counts of expanded alpha and beta TCRs tracked tumor mutation counts.

TCRdb itself ran the 5' RACE reads through MiXCR, one entry per CDR3 protein. The sample contains about 20,000 distinct CDR3 sequences, around 15% of which appear only once. Time point noted: sample taken at primary tumor resection. The CDR3 covers 13 residues. Germline lookup yields CDR1 DFQATT and CDR2 SNEGSKA (reference sequence). V lost 5 bases to trimming and J lost 5 bases; unmatched junction nucleotides: 4. This clonotype was counted a few times. As yet, its antigen is unknown. The genes are TRBV20-1 and TRBJ2-1; 9 bases agree with TRBD2. This clonotype was obtained from a female donor with early-stage non-small cell lung cancer. The sample in question was lung tumor tissue, obtained at surgery. CDR3 protein: CSAETSGDNEQFF. The DNA of the CDR3 is TGCAGTGCTGAGACTAGCGGAGACAATGAGCAGTTCTTC.